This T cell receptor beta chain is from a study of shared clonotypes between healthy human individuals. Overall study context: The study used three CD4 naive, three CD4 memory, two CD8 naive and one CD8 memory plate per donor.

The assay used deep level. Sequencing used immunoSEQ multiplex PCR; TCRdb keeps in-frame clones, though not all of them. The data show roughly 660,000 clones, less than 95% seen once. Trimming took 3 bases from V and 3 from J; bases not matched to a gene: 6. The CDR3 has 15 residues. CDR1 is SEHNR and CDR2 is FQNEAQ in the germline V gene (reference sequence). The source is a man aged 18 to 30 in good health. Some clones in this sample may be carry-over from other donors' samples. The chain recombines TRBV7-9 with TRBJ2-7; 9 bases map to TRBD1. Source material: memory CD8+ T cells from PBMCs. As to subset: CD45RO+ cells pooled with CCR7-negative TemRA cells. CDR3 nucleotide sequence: TGTGCCAGCAGCTTCCAACAGGGGGCGTTCTACGAGCAGTACTTC. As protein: CASSFQQGAFYEQYF.